This T cell receptor (beta chain) was sequenced during a study of graft-versus-host responses after intestinal transplantation. Study background: Recipients had transplants, and these were multivisceral, liver-intestinal, or isolated intestinal.

Germline V gene sequence: CDR1 SGHRS, CDR2 YFSETQ. V lost 3 bases to trimming and J lost 1 base, with 16 bases between them. The CDR3 is 16 residues long. This clone was found once. Antigen specificity is unknown. Produced via immunoSEQ multiplex PCR; TCRdb's table is partial and in-frame only. This table holds some 79,000 clones, around 90% found once. The chain employs TRBV5-1 and TRBJ1-2; a possible D gene is TRBD1 (5 bases). This clonotype was sampled from a human donor who received an intestinal transplant. Sequences were derived from unstimulated CD4+ T cells sorted from spleen or lymph node cells, sampled before intestinal transplant. CDR3 amino acids: CASSSSAGARNYGYTF. In DNA form, the CDR3 reads TGCGCCAGCAGCTCTTCGGCTGGGGCGCGTAACTATGGCTACACCTTC.